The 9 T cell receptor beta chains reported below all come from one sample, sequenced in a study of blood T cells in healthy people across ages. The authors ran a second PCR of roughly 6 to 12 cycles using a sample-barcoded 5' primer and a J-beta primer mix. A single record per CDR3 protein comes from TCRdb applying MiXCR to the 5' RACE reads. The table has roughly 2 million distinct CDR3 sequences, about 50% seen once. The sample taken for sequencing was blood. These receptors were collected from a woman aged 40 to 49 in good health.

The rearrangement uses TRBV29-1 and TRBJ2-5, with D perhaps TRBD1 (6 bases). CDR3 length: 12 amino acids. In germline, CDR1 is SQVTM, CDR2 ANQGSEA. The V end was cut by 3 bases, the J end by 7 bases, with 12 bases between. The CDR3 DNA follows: TGCAGCGTTGATGGTCAGGGGAGGACCCAGTACTTC. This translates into CSVDGQGRTQYF.

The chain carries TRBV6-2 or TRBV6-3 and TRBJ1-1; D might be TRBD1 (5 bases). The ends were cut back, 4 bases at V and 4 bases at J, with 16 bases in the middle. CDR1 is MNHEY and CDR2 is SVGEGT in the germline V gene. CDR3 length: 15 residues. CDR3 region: CASSSLIWGGTEAFF. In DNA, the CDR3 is TGTGCCAGCAGTTCCCTAATATGGGGGGGCACTGAAGCTTTCTTT.

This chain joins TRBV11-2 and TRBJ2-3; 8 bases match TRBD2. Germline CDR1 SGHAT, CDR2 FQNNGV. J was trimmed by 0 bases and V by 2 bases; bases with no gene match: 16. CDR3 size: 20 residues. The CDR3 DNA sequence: TGTGCCAGCAGCTTATATGGACTAGCCATAACGAATTCTAGCACAGATACGCAGTATTTT. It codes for CASSLYGLAITNSSTDTQYF.

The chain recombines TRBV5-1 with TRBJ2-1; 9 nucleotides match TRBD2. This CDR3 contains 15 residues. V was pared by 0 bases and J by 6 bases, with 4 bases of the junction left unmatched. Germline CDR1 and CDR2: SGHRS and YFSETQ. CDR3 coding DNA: TGCGCCAGCAGCTTGGCTAGCGGGGAATTCAATGAGCAGTTCTTC. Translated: CASSLASGEFNEQFF.

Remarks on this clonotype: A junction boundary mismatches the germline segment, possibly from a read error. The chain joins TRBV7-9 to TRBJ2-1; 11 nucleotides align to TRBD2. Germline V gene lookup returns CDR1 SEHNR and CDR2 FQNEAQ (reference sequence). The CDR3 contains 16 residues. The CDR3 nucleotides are TGTGCCGGCAGCCTTAGCGGGGGGGCCGACTACAATGAGCAGTTCTTC. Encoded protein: CAGSLSGGADYNEQFF.

For the CDR3, the DNA is TGTGCCAGCAGCGGGTACAGGGGGCCGGTTAATGGCTACACCTTC. It yields the protein CASSGYRGPVNGYTF. The chain combines TRBV7-9 with TRBJ1-2, with 9 bases lining up with TRBD1. This CDR3 has 15 residues. J gave up 6 bases and V 5 bases, and 10 bases lay outside the gene matches. Germline V CDR1 and CDR2: SEHNR, FQNEAQ (reference sequence).

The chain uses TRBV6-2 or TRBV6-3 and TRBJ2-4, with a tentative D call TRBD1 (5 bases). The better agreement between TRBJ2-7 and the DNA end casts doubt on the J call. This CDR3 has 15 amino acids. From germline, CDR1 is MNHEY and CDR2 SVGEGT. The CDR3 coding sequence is TGTGCCAGCAGTTACTCGATGTCAGGGAATTACGAGCAGTACTTC. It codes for CASSYSMSGNYEQYF.

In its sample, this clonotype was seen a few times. The CDR3 nucleotides are TGTGCCAGCAGTGCCTACAGGGGTACAGAGACCCAGTACTTC. Translating gives CASSAYRGTETQYF. The chain uses TRBV25-1 and TRBJ2-5, with 7 bases identical to TRBD1. The CDR3 is 14 residues long. The J segment lost 4 bases and the V segment lost 4 bases, leaving 6 bases of the junction unmatched. Germline assignment: CDR1 MGHDK and CDR2 SYGVNS.

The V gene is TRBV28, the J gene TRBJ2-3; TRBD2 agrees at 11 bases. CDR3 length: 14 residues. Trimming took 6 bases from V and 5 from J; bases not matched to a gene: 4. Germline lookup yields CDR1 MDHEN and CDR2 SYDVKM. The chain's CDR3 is CASSTSGGLDTQYF. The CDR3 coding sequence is TGTGCCAGCAGCACTAGCGGGGGATTAGATACGCAGTATTTT.